These T cell receptor beta chains were read from a single sample in a study of blood T cell repertoires in COVID-19. Clones were read by immunoSEQ multiplex PCR, and TCRdb kept only the in-frame ones, dropping some. The table includes under 150,000 clones, 88% detected once. Sequenced input: peripheral blood. The receptors were sampled from a human donor in a cohort sampled during active COVID-19. Each CDR3 is given with its conserved first and last residue. A D gene is named only where the DNA matches it firmly. Clone sizes are given selectively: once, few, many, or a class where the clone is expanded.

d_gene | j_gene | v_gene | abundance | CDR3nt | CDR3aa
TRBD1 | TRBJ2-7 | TRBV5-1 | NA | TGCGCCAGCAGTCGCCGGGGACAGGATTTAAGGGAGCAGTACTTC | CASSRRGQDLREQYF
TRBD2 | TRBJ2-3 | TRBV7-6 | NA | TGTGCCAGCAGCTTGGGACTAGCGGGGGGCAGAGATACGCAGTATTTT | CASSLGLAGGRDTQYF
TRBD1 | TRBJ2-7 | TRBV5-4 | once | TGTGCCAGCAGCGCTCGACAGGGGAGTAAGCCCTACGAGCAGTACTTC | CASSARQGSKPYEQYF
NA | TRBJ1-4 | TRBV5-8 | few | TGTGCCAGCAGCTTGGGCGGGGGCGAGGAAAAACTGTTTTTT | CASSLGGGEEKLFF
TRBD1 | TRBJ2-6 | TRBV12-3/TRBV12-4 | NA | TGTGCCAGCAGTCCGACAGGGACCAACGTCCTGACTTTC | CASSPTGTNVLTF
NA | TRBJ1-3 | TRBV4-1 | NA | TGCGCCAGCAGCCAAGAGGGGGGGGCCTACTCTGGAAACACCATATATTTT | CASSQEGGAYSGNTIYF
NA | TRBJ2-2 | TRBV5-1 | NA | TGCGCCAGCAGCTACCGACAGGATTCCACCGGGGAGCTGTTTTTT | CASSYRQDSTGELFF
NA | TRBJ1-5 | TRBV30 | NA | TGTGCCTGGAGTGTACGGGGGAATCAGCCCCAGCATTTT | CAWSVRGNQPQHF
TRBD2 | TRBJ2-3 | TRBV14 | NA | TGTGCCAGCAGCCAGTGGAGCGGGAGGCCCGCAGATACGCAGTATTTT | CASSQWSGRPADTQYF
NA | TRBJ1-1 | TRBV6-5 | NA | TGTGCCAGCAGTTTCACTACCACAGGGCGAGGTACTGAAGCTTTCTTT | CASSFTTTGRGTEAFF
NA | TRBJ2-7 | TRBV3-1/TRBV3-2 | NA | TGTGCCAGCAGTAAAGTGGTAAGCGGGCTTTCCTCCTACGAGCAGTACTTC | CASSKVVSGLSSYEQYF
TRBD1 | TRBJ1-4 | TRBV7-9 | NA | TGTGCCAGCAGCCACGGACAGGATAATGAAAAACTGTTTTTT | CASSHGQDNEKLFF
NA | TRBJ1-2 | TRBV12-1 | NA | TGTGCCAGCAGCTTCACCCCTGGTCCCTACGCAGGGGAAGGAGGCTACACCTTC | CASSFTPGPYAGEGGYTF
NA | TRBJ2-3 | TRBV1 | once | TGCACCAGCAGCCAAGATTGGGCGGGAGTAGGCACAGATACGCAGTATTTT | CTSSQDWAGVGTDTQYF
TRBD2 | TRBJ2-5 | TRBV14 | NA | TGTGCCAGCACCCAGTCCCCTGCGGGGGGCAGACTAAAAGAGACCCAGTACTTC | CASTQSPAGGRLKETQYF
TRBD1 | TRBJ2-5 | TRBV5-8 | NA | TGTGCCAGCAGCCCCCGGGACAGGGGTCTGGGGACCCAGTACTTC | CASSPRDRGLGTQYF
NA | TRBJ1-2 | TRBV7-9 | NA | TGTGCCAGCAGCTCCGGACAGCCAGCTAACTATGGCTACACCTTC | CASSSGQPANYGYTF
NA | TRBJ2-2 | TRBV7-2 | NA | TGTGCCAGCAGCTTAGTAGGGAGGACCGGGGAGCTGTTTTTT | CASSLVGRTGELFF
NA | TRBJ2-7 | TRBV19 | NA | TGTGCCAGTAGTATGCAGGGTGTAGAATACGAGCAGTACTTC | CASSMQGVEYEQYF
NA | TRBJ1-1 | TRBV21-1 | NA | TGTGCCAGCAGCAAAGGGGCCAGGGTCGGCACTGAAGCTTTCTTT | CASSKGARVGTEAFF
NA | TRBJ2-1 | TRBV24-1 | NA | TGTGCCACCAGTGACCCTCCCGGGAACAATGAGCAGTTCTTC | CATSDPPGNNEQFF
NA | TRBJ2-7 | TRBV27 | NA | TGTGCCAGCAAGGTGGGAGGGGGGGACGAGCAGTACTTC | CASKVGGGDEQYF
TRBD2 | TRBJ2-1 | TRBV6-4 | few | TGTGCCAGCAGTGAAACGACTAGCTCAGATGAGCAGTTCTTC | CASSETTSSDEQFF
NA | TRBJ1-2 | TRBV3-1/TRBV3-2 | NA | TGTGCCAGCAGCCCCTCACTCCCTCGAGGCTACACCTTC | CASSPSLPRGYTF
NA | TRBJ2-3 | TRBV12-1 | NA | TGTGCCAGCAGCCTACTTTGGCCCTCGGAGTGCGGCACAGATACGCAGTATTTT | CASSLLWPSECGTDTQYF
TRBD1 | TRBJ2-2 | TRBV10-1 | once | TGCGCCAGCGGAGGGACAGGGAACACCGGGGAGCTGTTTTTT | CASGGTGNTGELFF
TRBD1 | TRBJ1-3 | TRBV10-3 | NA | TGTGCCATCGGGGGACAGGCCCTCTCTGGAAACACCATATATTTT | CAIGGQALSGNTIYF
TRBD1 | TRBJ1-1 | TRBV19 | NA | TGTGCCAGCCCAAGTGGGACAGGGTCGGGTACGGCTTTCTTT | CASPSGTGSGTAFF
NA | TRBJ2-5 | TRBV7-2 | NA | TGTGCCAGCAGCCCCGGGATCCGAGAGACCCAGTACTTC | CASSPGIRETQYF
TRBD1 | TRBJ2-7 | TRBV19 | NA | TGTGCCAGGACAGGGGGTTACGAGCAGTACTTC | CARTGGYEQYF
TRBD2 | TRBJ2-5 | TRBV15 | NA | TGTGCCACCAGCAGGGAGGGACTAGCGGGAGAGACCCAGTACTTC | CATSREGLAGETQYF
NA | TRBJ1-2 | TRBV10-3 | NA | TGTGCCATCAGTGATACCGGTCGATCGCTTGGCTACACCTTC | CAISDTGRSLGYTF
TRBD1 | TRBJ2-6 | TRBV4-1 | NA | TGCGCCAGCAGCCCATGGACAGGGGGAGCGGCCAACGTCCTGACTTTC | CASSPWTGGAANVLTF
NA | TRBJ2-5 | TRBV5-4 | NA | TGTGCCAGCAGCGCCCGGACAGTCTGGGGTGGAGAGACCCAGTACTTC | CASSARTVWGGETQYF
NA | TRBJ2-7 | TRBV19 | NA | TGTGCCAGTAGTATAGGACAGGCGGAGTCCTACGAGCAGTACTTC | CASSIGQAESYEQYF
TRBD2 | TRBJ2-6 | TRBV28 | NA | TGTGCCAGCAGACTAGCGGGAGCCTCGGGGGCCAACGTCCTGACTTTC | CASRLAGASGANVLTF
TRBD2 | TRBJ2-7 | TRBV11-2 | once | TGTGCCAGCAGCTTAGTGGGCGGGGGGGCCTTCTACGAGCAGTACTTC | CASSLVGGGAFYEQYF
NA | TRBJ2-1 | TRBV3-1/TRBV3-2 | many | TGTGCCAGCAGCCAAGGTGGGAGTGAGCAGTTCTTC | CASSQGGSEQFF
NA | TRBJ2-1 | TRBV14 | NA | TGTGCCAGCAGCCAAGCAGGGTACTACAATGAGCAGTTCTTC | CASSQAGYYNEQFF
NA | TRBJ2-1 | TRBV19 | NA | TGTGCCAGTAGCCGAATGCGCTCCTACAATGAGCAGTTCTTC | CASSRMRSYNEQFF
TRBD2 | TRBJ2-7 | TRBV7-9 | NA | TGTGCCAGCAGCTCTAGCGGGAGTAGCGACGAGCAGTACTTC | CASSSSGSSDEQYF
NA | TRBJ2-7 | TRBV4-1 | once | TGCGCCAGCAGCCAAGAGTCGGTAATTCCTACCTACGAGCAGTACTTC | CASSQESVIPTYEQYF
NA | TRBJ2-2 | TRBV2 | NA | TGTGCCAGCAGGGGGCAGTACACCGGGGAGCTGTTTTTT | CASRGQYTGELFF
TRBD1 | TRBJ1-2 | TRBV15 | NA | TGTGCCACCAGCAGAGAACCGGACAGGAGGGCCTATGGCTACACCTTC | CATSREPDRRAYGYTF
NA | TRBJ2-5 | TRBV7-6 | NA | TGTGCCAGCAGCCGACCTAGCGCGGAGACCCAGTACTTC | CASSRPSAETQYF
TRBD1 | TRBJ1-2 | TRBV11-2 | NA | TGTGCCAGCAGCTCCAATAACAGGGGGCGACGGTATGGCTACACCTTC | CASSSNNRGRRYGYTF
TRBD2 | TRBJ2-5 | TRBV20-1 | NA | TGCAGTGCTAGTTGGGCGGGAGCACAAGAGACCCAGTACTTC | CSASWAGAQETQYF
NA | TRBJ2-2 | TRBV30 | NA | TGTGCCTGGAGTGGCGGAAACGCGAACACCGGGGAGCTGTTTTTT | CAWSGGNANTGELFF
TRBD1 | TRBJ1-5 | TRBV18 | NA | TGTGCCAGCTCACCATCAACAGGGGGCGAAGGGAATCAGCCCCAGCATTTT | CASSPSTGGEGNQPQHF
TRBD2 | TRBJ2-7 | TRBV3-1/TRBV3-2 | NA | TGTGCCAGCAGCCAAACTAGCGGATCCTACGAGCAGTACTTC | CASSQTSGSYEQYF
NA | TRBJ1-2 | TRBV19 | NA | TGTGCCAGTAGTATGTCTCAGGGAAACAACTATGGCTACACCTTC | CASSMSQGNNYGYTF
NA | TRBJ1-1 | TRBV7-9 | NA | TGTGCCAGCAGCTTCGCCGAGGACACTGAAGCTTTCTTT | CASSFAEDTEAFF